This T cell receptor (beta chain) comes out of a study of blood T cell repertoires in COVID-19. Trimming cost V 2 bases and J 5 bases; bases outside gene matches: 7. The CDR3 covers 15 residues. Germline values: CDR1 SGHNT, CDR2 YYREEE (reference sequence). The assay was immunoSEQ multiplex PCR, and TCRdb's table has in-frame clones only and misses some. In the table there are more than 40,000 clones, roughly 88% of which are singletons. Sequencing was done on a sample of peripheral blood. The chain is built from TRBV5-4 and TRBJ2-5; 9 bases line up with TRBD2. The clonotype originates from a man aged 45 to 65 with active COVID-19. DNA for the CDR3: TGTGCCAGCAGCTTTGCGCTAGCGGGACGTGAGACCCAGTACTTC. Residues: CASSFALAGRETQYF. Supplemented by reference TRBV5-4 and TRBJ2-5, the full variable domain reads ETGVTQSPTHLIKTRGQQVTLRCSSQSGHNTVSWYQQALGQGPQFIFQYYREEENGRGNFPPRFSGLQFPNYSSELNVNALELDDSALYLCASSFALAGRETQYFGPGTRLLVL.